This T cell receptor (beta chain) was sequenced for a study of T cells in Graves' hyperthyroidism and ophthalmopathy. RNA transcripts were the template for amplifying TCR beta CDR3 regions. The HTBI primer set was used in a first-round RT-PCR of the TCR CDR3. TCRdb independently ran MiXCR on the multiplex PCR reads; one entry per CDR3 protein. The data contain fewer than 400,000 distinct CDR3 sequences, around 16% of them singletons. V was trimmed by 2 bases and J by 5 bases, leaving 12 bases between them. The CDR3 length is 14 residues. Germline CDR1 is SGHVS and CDR2 is FNYEAQ. Absent ophthalmopathy progression within 18 months defined stable Graves' hyperthyroidism. This clonotype was seen at least ten times.

The clonotype originates from a man between 25 and 39 years old with Graves' hyperthyroidism. The chain couples TRBV7-6 to TRBJ1-1; D unclear. Sequenced material: blood. This chain's CDR3 is CASSLWGMGTEAFF. CDR3 nucleotides: TGTGCCAGCAGCTTATGGGGTATGGGGACTGAAGCTTTCTTT.